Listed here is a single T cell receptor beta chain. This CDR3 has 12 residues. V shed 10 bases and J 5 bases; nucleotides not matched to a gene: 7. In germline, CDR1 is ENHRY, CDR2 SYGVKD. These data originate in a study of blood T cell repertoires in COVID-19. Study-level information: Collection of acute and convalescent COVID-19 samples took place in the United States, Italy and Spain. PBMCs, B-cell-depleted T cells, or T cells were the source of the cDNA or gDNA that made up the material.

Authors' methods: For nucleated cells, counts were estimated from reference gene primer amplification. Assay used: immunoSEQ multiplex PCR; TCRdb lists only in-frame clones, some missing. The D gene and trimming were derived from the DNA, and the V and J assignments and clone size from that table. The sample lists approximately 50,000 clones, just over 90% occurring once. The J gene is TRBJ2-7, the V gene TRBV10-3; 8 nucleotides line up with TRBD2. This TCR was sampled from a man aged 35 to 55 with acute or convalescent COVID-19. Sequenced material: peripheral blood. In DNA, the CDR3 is TGTGCCAGTGCGGGACTAGAAGACGAGCAGTACTTC. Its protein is CASAGLEDEQYF.